The next 14 T cell receptor beta chains were all read from a single sample in a study of OX40 agonist ivuxolimab in advanced cancers. Sequenced by immunoSEQ multiplex PCR; TCRdb stores in-frame clones only, minus some. Of approximately 100,000 clones detected, 75% to 95% appear once; the ten largest clones hold 0.31%. This sample comprised CD4+ or CD8+ T cells sorted from blood, obtained in a trial of the OX40 agonist ivuxolimab. Receptors originate from an adult with an advanced solid tumor such as melanoma, head and neck, liver or kidney cancer.

The CDR3 is CASSRYRGGEQYF. CDR3 in DNA: TGTGCCAGCAGCAGATACAGGGGAGGGGAGCAGTACTTC. The chain joins TRBV6-1 to TRBJ2-7; D tentatively fits TRBD1 or TRBD2 (7 bases each). Germline-derived CDR1 and CDR2 are MNHNS and SASEGT. The CDR3 has 13 amino acids. V was trimmed by 6 bases and J by 7 bases, leaving 16 bases between them.

V is TRBV19 and J is TRBJ1-2, with TRBD1 matching over 7 bases. CDR1 is LNHDA and CDR2 is SQIVND in the germline V gene (reference sequence). The junction had 6 bases not matched to a gene; V was cut back by 6 bases and J by 8 bases. The CDR3 extends over 12 amino acids. Written as DNA, the CDR3 is TGTGCCAGTAGGAGACAGGGCCGAGGCTACACCTTC. This encodes CASRRQGRGYTF.

The rearrangement links TRBV6-6 to TRBJ1-1; D is uncertain. The V gene lost 2 bases and the J gene lost 1 base, with 11 bases spanning the gap. Germline V gene data show CDR1 as MNHNY and CDR2 as SVGAGI (reference sequence). This CDR3 has 15 residues. The DNA of the CDR3 is TGTGCCAGCAGTTACGGCCTATCGGCGAACACTGAAGCTTTCTTT. Translation gives CASSYGLSANTEAFF.

This clone occurred a few times. This chain links TRBV9 with TRBJ2-1; the match to TRBD2 covers 9 bases. V trimming: 4 bases; J trimming: 4 bases; junction bases outside the gene matches: 9. This CDR3 has 16 amino acids. Per the germline V gene, CDR1 is SGDLS and CDR2 is YYNGEE. CDR3 sequence: CASSLSTSGQYNEQFF. The CDR3 nucleotides are TGTGCCAGCAGCCTTTCGACTAGCGGACAGTACAATGAGCAGTTCTTC.

The chain links TRBV30 to TRBJ2-3, with D unclear. Germline assignment: CDR1 GTSNPN and CDR2 SVGIG (reference sequence). CDR3 length: 12 residues. V lost 0 bases and J lost 4, with 5 bases in between. The CDR3: CAWSVNSDTQYF. In nucleotides, the CDR3 is TGTGCCTGGAGTGTAAACTCAGATACGCAGTATTTT.

V and J are TRBV7-9 and TRBJ1-4; the match to TRBD1 covers 12 bases. CDR1 is SEHNR and CDR2 is FQNEAQ in the germline V gene (reference sequence). The CDR3 is 16 residues long. V lost 5 bases to trimming and J lost 8 bases; unmatched junction nucleotides: 9. CDR3 nucleotides: TGTGCCAGCAGCATAGGGACAGGGGGCCCCGGAGAAAAACTGTTTTTT. Protein sequence: CASSIGTGGPGEKLFF.

The gene calls are TRBV5-1 and TRBJ2-3, with 7 bases fitting TRBD1. The CDR3 is made up of 16 amino acids. Germline CDR1 is SGHRS and CDR2 is YFSETQ. Trimming took 4 bases from V and 3 from J; bases not matched to a gene: 11. The CDR3, as DNA: TGCGCCAGCAGCGCCGGACAGGTCGAAGGGACAGATACGCAGTATTTT. Amino acids: CASSAGQVEGTDTQYF. Using reference TRBV5-1 and TRBJ2-3 for the parts outside the CDR3, the full variable domain is KAGVTQTPRYLIKTRGQQVTLSCSPISGHRSVSWYQQTPGQGLQFLFEYFSETQRNKGNFPGRFSGRQFSNSRSEMNVSTLELGDSALYLCASSAGQVEGTDTQYFGPGTRLTVL.

The J gene is TRBJ2-3, the V gene TRBV29-1; 12 bases align to TRBD2. The CDR3 consists of 15 residues. Germline CDR1 is SQVTM and CDR2 is ANQGSEA. The V and J ends lost 4 bases and 7 bases, in that order; junction bases with no gene match: 9. The chain's CDR3 is CSVANPSGRANTQYF. CDR3 in DNA: TGCAGCGTTGCGAATCCTAGCGGGAGGGCCAATACGCAGTATTTT.

This rearrangement joins TRBV5-1 to TRBJ2-1, with 13 bases identical to TRBD2. The CDR3 is 15 residues long. Germline V gene sequence: CDR1 SGHRS, CDR2 YFSETQ. With 4 bases clipped from V and 6 bases from J, the junction kept 4 bases outside the gene matches. Here the CDR3 reads CASSARLAGGNEQFF. CDR3 nucleotide sequence: TGCGCCAGCAGCGCCCGACTAGCGGGGGGCAATGAGCAGTTCTTC.

This sequence joins TRBV11-2 and TRBJ2-1, with D hard to call. Germline CDR1 is SGHAT and CDR2 is FQNNGV. The CDR3 extends over 16 amino acids. The V end was cut by 1 base, the J end by 0 bases, with 10 bases between. The CDR3: CASSLGSAVSYNEQFF. The CDR3 DNA is TGTGCCAGCAGCTTAGGTTCTGCGGTCTCCTACAATGAGCAGTTCTTC.

This rearrangement joins TRBV7-3 to TRBJ2-3; weak D call: TRBD2 (6 bases). Trimming cost V 2 bases and J 5 bases, with 17 bases left between them. This CDR3 spans 16 amino acids. CDR1 SGHTA and CDR2 FQGTGA come from the germline V gene. CDR3 region: CASSLGGSSVKDTQYF. As DNA, the CDR3 is TGTGCCAGCAGCTTAGGGGGGTCCAGCGTCAAAGATACGCAGTATTTT.

The chain recombines TRBV28 with TRBJ1-1, with 8 bases aligning to TRBD1. The CDR3 consists of 16 residues. Germline CDR1 MDHEN, CDR2 SYDVKM. J was trimmed by 0 bases and V by 5 bases; bases with no gene match: 8. CDR3 in amino acids: CASSTKQGGMNTEAFF. As DNA, the CDR3 is TGTGCCAGCAGTACCAAACAGGGGGGGATGAACACTGAAGCTTTCTTT.

The chain uses TRBV30 and TRBJ1-1; no reliable D call. Germline V gives CDR1 GTSNPN, CDR2 SVGIG (reference sequence). V gave up 2 bases and J gave up 2 bases, with 9 bases separating them. The CDR3 runs 13 residues. The CDR3 region has the DNA TGTGCCTGGAGTCAAGGGTTTAACACTGAAGCTTTCTTT. Translating it yields CAWSQGFNTEAFF.

The V gene is TRBV7-2, the J gene TRBJ2-7, with D unresolved. This CDR3 contains 14 residues. V was pared by 0 bases and J by 3 bases, with 9 bases between. From germline, CDR1 is SGHTA and CDR2 FQGNSA. CDR3 sequence (DNA): TGTGCCAGCAGCTTAGCGTTGAGAGGCTACGAGCAGTACTTC. This translates into CASSLALRGYEQYF.